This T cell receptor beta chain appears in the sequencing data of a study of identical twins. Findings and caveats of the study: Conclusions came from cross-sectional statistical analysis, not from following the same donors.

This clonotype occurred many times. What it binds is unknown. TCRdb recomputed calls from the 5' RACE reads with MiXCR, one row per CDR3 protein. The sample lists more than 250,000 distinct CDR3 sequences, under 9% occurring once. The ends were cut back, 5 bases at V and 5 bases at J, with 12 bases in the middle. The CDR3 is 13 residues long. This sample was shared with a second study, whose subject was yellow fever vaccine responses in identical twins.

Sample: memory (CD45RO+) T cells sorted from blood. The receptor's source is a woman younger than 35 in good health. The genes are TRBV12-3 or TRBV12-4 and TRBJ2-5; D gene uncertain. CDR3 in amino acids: CASSNPPGETQYF. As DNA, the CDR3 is TGTGCCAGCAGTAACCCGCCGGGCGAGACCCAGTACTTC.